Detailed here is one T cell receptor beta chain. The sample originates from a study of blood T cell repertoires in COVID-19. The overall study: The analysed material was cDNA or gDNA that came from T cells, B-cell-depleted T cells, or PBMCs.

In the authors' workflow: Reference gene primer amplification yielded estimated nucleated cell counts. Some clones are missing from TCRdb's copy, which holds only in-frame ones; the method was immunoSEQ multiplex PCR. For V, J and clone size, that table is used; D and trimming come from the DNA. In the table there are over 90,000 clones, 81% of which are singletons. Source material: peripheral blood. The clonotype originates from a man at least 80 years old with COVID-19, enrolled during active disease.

CDR3 region: CASSEWGGSNTEAFF. For the CDR3, the DNA is TGTGCCAGCAGTGAATGGGGGGGGTCGAACACTGAAGCTTTCTTT. The V call is TRBV25-1, the J call TRBJ1-1; perhaps TRBD1 as D (5 bases). This CDR3 comprises 15 residues. CDR1 is MGHDK and CDR2 is SYGVNS in the germline V gene. Trimming removed 1 base at V and 1 base at J, with 10 bases between. Filled out from reference TRBV25-1 and TRBJ1-1, the complete variable domain reads EADIYQTPRYLVIGTGKKITLECSQTMGHDKMYWYQQDPGMELHLIHYSYGVNSTEKGDLSSESTVSRIRTEHFPLTLESARPSHTSQYLCASSEWGGSNTEAFFGQGTRLTVV.